Below are 2 T cell receptor beta chains sequenced from a single sample in a study of read filtering for tumor transcriptome and immune sequencing. This library used around 400 ng RNA and molecular barcoded adaptors spanning alpha/delta and beta/gamma chains. MiXCR, run by TCRdb on the reads, gives a single entry per CDR3 protein. The table has roughly 90,000 distinct CDR3 sequences, roughly a fifth seen once. Source material: a population of CD138-negative cells sorted from bone marrow. The receptors stem from a donor at least 40 years old with multiple myeloma.

The rearrangement links TRBV6-1 to TRBJ2-3, with 7 bases lining up with TRBD2. Trimming removed 6 bases from V and 3 bases from J; junction bases left unmatched: 9. The CDR3 covers 15 residues. Looked up from germline, CDR1 is MNHNS and CDR2 is SASEGT. CDR3 in DNA: TGTGCCAGCAGCCTGACTGGCGGGGGTACAGATACGCAGTATTTT. Translating it yields CASSLTGGGTDTQYF.

The rearrangement uses TRBV6-1 and TRBJ2-5; D unclear. Germline-derived CDR1 and CDR2 are MNHNS and SASEGT. The CDR3 contains 15 residues. The germline V and J ends were trimmed by 7 bases and 3 bases, with 18 bases remaining between them. The CDR3 protein is CASTPTVGRKETQYF. DNA of the CDR3: TGTGCCAGCACCCCCACGGTGGGCAGAAAAGAGACCCAGTACTTC.